The present TCR beta chain was sequenced within a study of cytomegalovirus exposure and HLA in healthy donors. General observations from the study: TCR sequences were mostly rare, though some public TCRs occurred in many donors. There were reportedly fewer N-insertions in an Asian-associated ancestry cluster than the roughly 610-donor mean, in a later analysis. An apparent linkage of common viral pathogens to several of the most significant clusters emerged in a later analysis.

In the PCR, 60 Vbeta and 13 Jbeta primers were used. Repertoires were generated with immunoSEQ multiplex PCR, while TCRdb's copy carries only in-frame clones and drops some. Its table records under 200,000 clones. As for this clone: Its target is not known.

The clonotype comes from a man aged 25-45 years in good health and CMV-seronegative. The sample consisted of PBMCs.

The CDR3 DNA sequence: TGTGCCAGCTCACCCTACACCGTCTGGGGCTTCTCTGGAAACACCATATATTTT. It encodes CASSPYTVWGFSGNTIYF. The genes are TRBV18 and TRBJ1-3; possible D gene TRBD1, 5 bases. The germline V gene has CDR1 KGHSH and CDR2 LQKENI. The CDR3 is 18 residues long. V was shortened by 3 bases and J by 0 bases, with 18 bases between the two germline ends.